Sequencing of this TCR beta chain was carried out in a study of lymphopenia after photon versus proton radiotherapy. The data were produced by immunoSEQ multiplex PCR, yet TCRdb's version contains in-frame clones alone and is incomplete. The sample shows tens of thousands of clones, roughly 92% of them seen only once. Here the sequenced sample was peripheral blood, taken from a patient treated with photon-based radiotherapy. The TCR comes from a man in his fifties or sixties with cholangiocarcinoma.

The CDR3 spells CASSLLGPVSYEQYF. CDR3 DNA: TGTGCCAGCAGTTTATTGGGCCCAGTCTCCTACGAGCAGTACTTC. The chain combines TRBV27 with TRBJ2-7; D gene uncertain. The CDR3 has 15 amino acids. Germline V gene data show CDR1 as MNHEY and CDR2 as SMNVEV (reference sequence). V dropped 1 base and J dropped 0 bases, with 10 bases sitting between them.